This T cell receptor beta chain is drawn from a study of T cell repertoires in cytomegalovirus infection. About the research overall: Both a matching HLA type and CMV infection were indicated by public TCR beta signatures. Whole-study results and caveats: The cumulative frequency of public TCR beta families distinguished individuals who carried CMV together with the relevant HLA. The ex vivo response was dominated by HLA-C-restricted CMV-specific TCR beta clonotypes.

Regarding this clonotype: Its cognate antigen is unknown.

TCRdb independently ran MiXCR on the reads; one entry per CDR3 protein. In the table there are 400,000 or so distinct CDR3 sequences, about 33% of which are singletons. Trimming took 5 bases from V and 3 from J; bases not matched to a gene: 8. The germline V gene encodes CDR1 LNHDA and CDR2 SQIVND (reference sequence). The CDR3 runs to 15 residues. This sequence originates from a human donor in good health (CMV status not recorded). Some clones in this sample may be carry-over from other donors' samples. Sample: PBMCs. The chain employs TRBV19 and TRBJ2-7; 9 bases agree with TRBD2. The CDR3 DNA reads TGTGCCAGTAGTTCCGCTAGCGGGGCCGACTACGAGCAGTACTTC. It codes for CASSSASGADYEQYF.